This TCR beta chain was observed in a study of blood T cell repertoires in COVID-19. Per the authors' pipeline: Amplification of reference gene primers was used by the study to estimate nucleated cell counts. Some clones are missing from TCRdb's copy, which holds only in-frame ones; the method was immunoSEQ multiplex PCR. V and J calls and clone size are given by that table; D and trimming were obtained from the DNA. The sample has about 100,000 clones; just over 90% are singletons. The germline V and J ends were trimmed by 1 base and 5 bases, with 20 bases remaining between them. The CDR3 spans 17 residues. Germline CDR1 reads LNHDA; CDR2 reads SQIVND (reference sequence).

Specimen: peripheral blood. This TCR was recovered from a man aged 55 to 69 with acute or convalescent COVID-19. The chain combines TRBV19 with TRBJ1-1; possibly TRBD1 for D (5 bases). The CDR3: CASSIGDSVTIWTEAFF. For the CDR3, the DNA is TGTGCCAGTAGTATAGGCGACAGCGTAACCATATGGACTGAAGCTTTCTTT.